Below, 24 T cell receptor beta chains from the same sample are listed, as sequenced in a study of T cell clonotyping in hematopoietic cell transplantation. The time point here: recipient sample about 28 days before transplant, after cytoreduction. TCRdb's copy holds only in-frame clones and misses some; the assay was immunoSEQ multiplex PCR. The sample has 25,000 to 30,000 clones, roughly 80% seen once. The source was peripheral blood mononuclear cells, collected before stem cell transplant. All receptors derive from a woman aged 25 to 39 with chronic myeloid leukemia. Some clones in this sample may be carry-over from other donors' samples.

V is TRBV5-4 and J is TRBJ2-3, with D possibly matching TRBD1 (6 bases). Trimming took off 2 bases at V and 6 bases at J, with 13 bases between the two ends. CDR1 is SGHNT, CDR2 YYREEE, per germline (reference sequence). This CDR3 is 14 amino acids long. This CDR3 is CASSFRGQQDTQYF. In DNA, the CDR3 is TGTGCCAGCAGCTTCAGGGGCCAGCAGGATACGCAGTATTTT. The full variable domain, its missing parts supplied by reference TRBV5-4 and TRBJ2-3, is ETGVTQSPTHLIKTRGQQVTLRCSSQSGHNTVSWYQQALGQGPQFIFQYYREEENGRGNFPPRFSGLQFPNYSSELNVNALELDDSALYLCASSFRGQQDTQYFGPGTRLTVL.

V and J are TRBV2 and TRBJ2-2; D is uncertain. CDR3 size: 15 residues. The ends were cut back, 5 bases at V and 2 bases at J, with 12 bases in the middle. The germline CDR1 and CDR2 sequences are SNHLY and FYNNEI. CDR3 sequence reads: CASSSVVVNTGELFF. In DNA form, the CDR3 reads TGTGCCAGCAGTTCAGTGGTGGTCAACACCGGGGAGCTGTTTTTT.

The J gene is TRBJ2-1, the V gene TRBV2, with 9 positions matching TRBD2. The V and J ends lost 2 bases and 9 bases, in that order; junction bases with no gene match: 5. The CDR3 has 14 residues. Germline loops: CDR1 SNHLY, CDR2 FYNNEI. The CDR3 DNA follows: TGTGCCAGCAGTGAAATCCGCGGGAGGGGTGAGCAGTTCTTC. It encodes CASSEIRGRGEQFF.

This clone turned up a few times. The CDR3 loop reads CASSFWGSGLNTEAFF. CDR3 coding DNA: TGTGCCAGCAGCTTTTGGGGAAGCGGGCTGAACACTGAAGCTTTCTTT. The J gene is TRBJ1-1, the V gene TRBV7-8; D is unresolved. V lost 3 bases and J 0 bases, leaving 14 bases between the germline ends. The CDR3 has 16 amino acids. Germline V gene lookup returns CDR1 SGHVS and CDR2 FQNEAQ.

The chain combines TRBV5-1 with TRBJ2-5; D ambiguous. Trimming took 0 bases from V and 2 from J, leaving 8 bases between them. CDR3 length: 14 residues. Germline CDR1 reads SGHRS; CDR2 reads YFSETQ. CDR3 sequence: CASSLGVQQETQYF. The CDR3 DNA reads as TGCGCCAGCAGCTTGGGCGTACAGCAAGAGACCCAGTACTTC.

This clone occurred once. The V and J genes are TRBV5-1 and TRBJ1-1, with no clear D. V gave up 1 base and J gave up 1 base, with 8 bases separating them. The CDR3 is 14 amino acids. Germline CDR1 SGHRS, CDR2 YFSETQ. The CDR3 sequence: CASSLSQTNTEAFF. CDR3 nucleotides: TGCGCCAGCAGCTTGAGTCAGACGAACACTGAAGCTTTCTTT.

The gene calls are TRBV30 and TRBJ1-1; TRBD1 matches at 7 bases. The germline V gene encodes CDR1 GTSNPN and CDR2 SVGIG (reference sequence). V shed 3 bases and J 6 bases; nucleotides not matched to a gene: 7. The CDR3 covers 13 residues. DNA of the CDR3: TGTGCCTGGAGCCGACAGGGTCCGGCTGAAGCTTTCTTT. This sequence encodes CAWSRQGPAEAFF.

The rearrangement uses TRBV27 and TRBJ2-1, with D perhaps being TRBD1 or TRBD2 (5 bases each). The CDR3 covers 15 residues. Per the germline V gene, CDR1 is MNHEY and CDR2 is SMNVEV (reference sequence). The V end lost 2 bases, the J end lost 3 bases, and 11 bases lay between the germline ends. The CDR3 loop is CASSLNGTDYNEQFF. CDR3 bases: TGTGCCAGCAGTTTAAATGGGACGGACTACAATGAGCAGTTCTTC.

The V call is TRBV10-1, the J call TRBJ2-3; no definite D call. The CDR3 is made up of 15 amino acids. The V gene lost 2 bases and the J gene lost 0 bases, with 9 bases spanning the gap. Germline CDR1 and CDR2: WNHNN and SYGVQD (reference sequence). CDR3 region: CASSERAPSTDTQYF. In nucleotides, the CDR3 is TGCGCCAGCAGTGAGCGGGCTCCTAGCACAGATACGCAGTATTTT.

The J gene is TRBJ1-1, the V gene TRBV28, with a possible D match to TRBD1 (5 bases). Germline-derived CDR1 and CDR2 are MDHEN and SYDVKM. The CDR3 spans 11 residues. The V end lost 11 bases, the J end lost 7 bases, and 14 bases lay between the germline ends. The CDR3 protein is CACLGEGEAFF. CDR3 in DNA: TGTGCCTGTCTAGGGGAGGGTGAAGCTTTCTTT.

This chain links TRBV4-2 with TRBJ1-3; D call uncertain. The CDR3 has 16 residues. Germline-derived CDR1 and CDR2 are LGHNA and YNFKEQ. With 0 bases removed from V and 4 bases from J, the gap between germline ends came to 13 bases. The CDR3: CASSQDIRASGNTIYF. The CDR3, as DNA: TGTGCCAGCAGCCAAGATATCCGGGCGTCCGGAAACACCATATATTTT.

J is TRBJ1-2 and V is TRBV29-1; 7 bases fit TRBD1. Germline V gene lookup returns CDR1 SQVTM and CDR2 ANQGSEA. CDR3 length: 15 amino acids. V lost 4 bases to trimming and J lost 2 bases; unmatched junction nucleotides: 10. The DNA for the CDR3 is TGCAGCGTTGGCCTTGGCAGGGGGATAAACTATGGCTACACCTTC. It codes for CSVGLGRGINYGYTF. Supplemented by reference TRBV29-1 and TRBJ1-2, the full variable domain reads SAVISQKPSRDICQRGTSLTIQCQVDSQVTMMFWYRQQPGQSLTLIATANQGSEATYESGFVIDKFPISRPNLTFSTLTVSNMSPEDSSIYLCSVGLGRGINYGYTFGSGTRLTVV.

V usage is TRBV6-5 and J usage is TRBJ2-7; 10 nucleotides match TRBD1. Trimming cost V 6 bases and J 3 bases; bases outside gene matches: 2. The CDR3 spans 13 residues. Germline assignment: CDR1 MNHEY and CDR2 SVGAGI. CDR3 sequence: CASRGQGYYEQYF. The CDR3 nucleotides read TGTGCCAGCAGGGGACAGGGGTACTACGAGCAGTACTTC.

J is TRBJ1-5 and V is TRBV2; D unresolved. The ends were cut back, 5 bases at V and 2 bases at J, with 13 bases in the middle. The CDR3 sequence is 15 residues long. CDR1 and CDR2 from the germline V gene are SNHLY and FYNNEI. The CDR3 loop is CASSQLTSGNQPQHF. The CDR3 bases are TGTGCCAGCAGTCAACTTACCTCGGGCAATCAGCCCCAGCATTTT.

This rearrangement joins TRBV23-1 to TRBJ1-2, with D unclear. TRBV23-1 is identified as an open reading frame with a role that is uncertain. V was clipped by 3 bases and J by 2 bases, with 4 bases between them. CDR3 length: 12 residues. CDR3 sequence reads: CASSQPNYGYTF. CDR3 nucleotides: TGCGCCAGCAGTCAGCCCAACTATGGCTACACCTTC.

This chain connects TRBV2 to TRBJ2-1; D is possibly TRBD2 (5 bases). The length of the CDR3 is 14 residues. From germline, CDR1 is SNHLY and CDR2 FYNNEI. The ends were cut back, 8 bases at V and 5 bases at J, with 16 bases in the middle. This CDR3 reads CASGVGVRNNEQFF. The CDR3 DNA reads TGTGCCAGCGGGGTCGGGGTGCGTAACAATGAGCAGTTCTTC.

This chain joins TRBV5-6 and TRBJ1-1; D might be TRBD1 (6 bases). The CDR3 is made up of 14 amino acids. V lost 4 bases to trimming and J lost 4 bases, with 14 bases between them. The germline V gene has CDR1 SGHDT and CDR2 YYEEEE. CDR3 amino acids: CASSRGGAGTEAFF. The CDR3 nucleotides are TGTGCCAGCAGCCGCGGGGGGGCGGGCACTGAAGCTTTCTTT.

V and J are TRBV15 and TRBJ2-5; D is uncertain. The V and J ends lost 0 bases and 9 bases respectively, with 8 bases between them. Germline V gene sequence: CDR1 LNHNV, CDR2 YYDKDF (reference sequence). This CDR3 has 12 amino acids. The CDR3 nucleotides are TGTGCCACCAGCAGAGACAACCCGCCCCAGTACTTC. Its protein product is CATSRDNPPQYF.

This rearrangement joins TRBV29-1 to TRBJ1-2; 7 positions match TRBD1. Looked up from germline, CDR1 is SQVTM and CDR2 is ANQGSEA. J was trimmed by 1 base and V by 6 bases; bases with no gene match: 8. This CDR3 comprises 14 residues. In DNA form, the CDR3 reads TGCAGCGTCGCCGACAGGGCGATTAACTATGGCTACACCTTC. Translated: CSVADRAINYGYTF.

This chain uses TRBV30 with TRBJ2-5, with D tentatively TRBD1 or TRBD2 (5 bases each). The CDR3 runs 13 residues. Trimming removed 4 bases from V and 4 bases from J, with 13 bases in between. CDR1 is GTSNPN and CDR2 is SVGIG in the germline V gene (reference sequence). The CDR3 region has the DNA TGTGCCTGGAACCGGGACCCGCCAGAGACCCAGTACTTC. This encodes CAWNRDPPETQYF.

This clone was detected only once. The genes are TRBV9 and TRBJ1-2; D is unresolved. Germline V gives CDR1 SGDLS, CDR2 YYNGEE. The CDR3 has 12 amino acids. Deletions cut 0 bases from V and 0 bases from J, with 0 bases between. The CDR3 here is CASSVANYGYTF. The CDR3 coding sequence is TGTGCCAGCAGCGTAGCTAACTATGGCTACACCTTC.

This clone came up once. The V gene is TRBV11-2, the J gene TRBJ1-2; D is uncertain. V was clipped by 2 bases and J by 3 bases, with 7 bases between them. The CDR3 runs 13 residues. CDR1 and CDR2 (germline): SGHAT, FQNNGV. The CDR3 protein is CASSLSTDYGYTF. The DNA for the CDR3 is TGTGCCAGCAGCTTAAGCACAGACTATGGCTACACCTTC.

The rearrangement links TRBV19 to TRBJ1-1; D ambiguous. Germline V gene data show CDR1 as LNHDA and CDR2 as SQIVND (reference sequence). V lost 7 bases, J lost 6 bases, and 15 bases lay in between. The CDR3 has 13 amino acids. The CDR3 nucleotides are TGTGCCAGTAAGGACGCCTTTACTCCTGAAGCTTTCTTT. Translation gives CASKDAFTPEAFF.

The chain is built from TRBV20-1 and TRBJ1-2; D is uncertain. This CDR3 region has 11 residues. The V and J ends lost 3 bases and 2 bases respectively, with 4 bases between them. The germline gives CDR1 DFQATT, CDR2 SNEGSKA (reference sequence). CDR3 sequence (DNA): TGCAGTGCTAGCACAAACTATGGCTACACCTTC. Protein sequence: CSASTNYGYTF.